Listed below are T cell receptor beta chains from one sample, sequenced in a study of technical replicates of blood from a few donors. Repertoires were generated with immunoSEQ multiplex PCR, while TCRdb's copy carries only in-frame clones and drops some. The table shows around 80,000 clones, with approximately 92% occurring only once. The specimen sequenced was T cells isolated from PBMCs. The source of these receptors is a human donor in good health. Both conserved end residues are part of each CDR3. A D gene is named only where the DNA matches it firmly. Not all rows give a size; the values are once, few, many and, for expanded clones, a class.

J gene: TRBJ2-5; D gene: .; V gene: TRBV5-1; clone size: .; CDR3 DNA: TGCGCCAGCAGCTCACAAGAGACCCAGTACTTC; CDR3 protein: CASSSQETQYF
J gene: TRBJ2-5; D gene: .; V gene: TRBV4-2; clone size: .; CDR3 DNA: TGTGCCAGCAGCCCCGGTGCACTACGGGAGACCCAGTACTTC; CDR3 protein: CASSPGALRETQYF
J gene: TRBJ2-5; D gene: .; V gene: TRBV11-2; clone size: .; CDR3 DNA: TGTGCCAGCAGCTTAGTACCCCCGGGGGAGACCCAGTACTTC; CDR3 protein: CASSLVPPGETQYF
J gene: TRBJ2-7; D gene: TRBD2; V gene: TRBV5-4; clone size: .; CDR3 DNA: TGTGCCAGCAGCTTGGTTAGTAGCGGGCTCTACGAGCAGTACTTC; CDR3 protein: CASSLVSSGLYEQYF
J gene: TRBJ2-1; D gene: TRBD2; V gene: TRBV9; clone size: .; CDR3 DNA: TGTGCCAGCAGCGTACTAGCGGATCAAATCTACAATGAGCAGTTCTTC; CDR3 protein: CASSVLADQIYNEQFF
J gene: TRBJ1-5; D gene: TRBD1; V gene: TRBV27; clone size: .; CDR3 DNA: TGTGCCAGCAGTTGGAAGGGGGCAGGCAATCAGCCCCAGCATTTT; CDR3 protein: CASSWKGAGNQPQHF
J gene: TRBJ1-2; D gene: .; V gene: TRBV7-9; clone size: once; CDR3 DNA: TGTGCCAGCAGCTTTGAGGAGACAGGAATTGGCTACACCTTC; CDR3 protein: CASSFEETGIGYTF
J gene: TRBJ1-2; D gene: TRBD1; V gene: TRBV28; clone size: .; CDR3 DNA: TGTGCCAGCAGGACAGGGGTCGGCGGCTACACCTTC; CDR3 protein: CASRTGVGGYTF
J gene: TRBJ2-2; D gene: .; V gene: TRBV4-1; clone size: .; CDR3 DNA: TGCGCCAGCAGTAGATCAGGGGTGCCCGGGGAGCTGTTTTTT; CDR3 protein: CASSRSGVPGELFF
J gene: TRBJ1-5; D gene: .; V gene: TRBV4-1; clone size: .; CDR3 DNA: TGCGCCAGCAGCCAGATCGGTATTCAGCCCCAGCATTTT; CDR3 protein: CASSQIGIQPQHF
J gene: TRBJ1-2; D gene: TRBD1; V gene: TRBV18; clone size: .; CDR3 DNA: TGTGCCAGCTCACCGGGACAGACTAACTATGGCTACACCTTC; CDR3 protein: CASSPGQTNYGYTF
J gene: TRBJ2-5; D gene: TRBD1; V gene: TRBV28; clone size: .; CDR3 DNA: TGTGCCAGCAGTTTAGAGGGACAGGGTGAGACCCAGTACTTC; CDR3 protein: CASSLEGQGETQYF
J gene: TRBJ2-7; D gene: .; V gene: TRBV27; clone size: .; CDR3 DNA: TGTGCCAGCAGTTTAATCCAGGGGAACTTCCACGAGCAGTACTTC; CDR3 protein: CASSLIQGNFHEQYF
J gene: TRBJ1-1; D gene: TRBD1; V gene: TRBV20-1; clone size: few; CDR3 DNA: TGCAGTGCCGAAGACAGGGATGAAGCTTTCTTT; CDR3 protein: CSAEDRDEAFF
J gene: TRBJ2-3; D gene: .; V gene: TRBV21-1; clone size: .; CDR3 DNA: TGTGCCAGCAGGCGGAGGACAGATACGCAGTATTTT; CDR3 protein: CASRRRTDTQYF
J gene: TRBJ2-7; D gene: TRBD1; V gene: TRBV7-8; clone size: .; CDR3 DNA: TGTGCCAGCAGCTCGGTGCGGGACAGGGTCCACGAGCAGTACTTC; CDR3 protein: CASSSVRDRVHEQYF
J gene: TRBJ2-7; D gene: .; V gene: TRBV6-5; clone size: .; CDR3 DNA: TGTGCCAGCAGTTTTAAACAGACGCCTTCATGGGAGCAGTACTTC; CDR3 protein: CASSFKQTPSWEQYF
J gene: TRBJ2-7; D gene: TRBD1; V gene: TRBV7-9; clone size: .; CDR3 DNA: TGTGCCAGCAGCCAAACCGAGGACAGGGGAGGTGAGGAGCAGTACTTC; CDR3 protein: CASSQTEDRGGEEQYF
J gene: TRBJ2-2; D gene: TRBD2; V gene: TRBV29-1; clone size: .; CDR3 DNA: TGCAGCGCCACTAGCGGGGTTAGGGTCACCGGGGAGCTGTTTTTT; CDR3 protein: CSATSGVRVTGELFF
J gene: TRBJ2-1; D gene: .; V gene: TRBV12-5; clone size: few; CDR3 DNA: TGTGCTAGTGGTTCTAATGAGCAGTTCTTC; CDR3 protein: CASGSNEQFF
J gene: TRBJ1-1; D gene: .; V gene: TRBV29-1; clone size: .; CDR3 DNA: TGCAGCGTTACAGTGGGCATGAACACTGAAGCTTTCTTT; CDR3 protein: CSVTVGMNTEAFF
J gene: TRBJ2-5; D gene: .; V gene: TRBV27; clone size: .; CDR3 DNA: TGTGCCAGCAGCCCCACTAGGAGGCAAGAGACCCAGTACTTC; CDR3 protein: CASSPTRRQETQYF
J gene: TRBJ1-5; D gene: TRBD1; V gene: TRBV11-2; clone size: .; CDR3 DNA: TGTGCCAGCAGCTTAGGACAGGGGGACAATCAGCCCCAGCATTTT; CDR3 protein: CASSLGQGDNQPQHF
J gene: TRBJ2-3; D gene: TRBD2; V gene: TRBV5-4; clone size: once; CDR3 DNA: TGTGCCAGCAGCTTAGGACTAGCGGGGGCAGATACGCAGTATTTT; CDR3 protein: CASSLGLAGADTQYF
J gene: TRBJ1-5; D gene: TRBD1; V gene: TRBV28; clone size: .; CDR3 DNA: TGTGCCAGCAGCTACACAGGGGGCCGGACTATAGCTAATCAGCCCCAGCATTTT; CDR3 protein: CASSYTGGRTIANQPQHF
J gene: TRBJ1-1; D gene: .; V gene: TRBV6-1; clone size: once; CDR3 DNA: TGTGCCAGCGTAGGACAGACCAACACTGAAGCTTTCTTT; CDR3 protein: CASVGQTNTEAFF